The 29 T cell receptor beta chains below were found in one sample sequenced in a study of beta chain features in type 1 diabetes. Sequenced material consisted of expressed TCRB transcripts (all of the isolated RNA was reverse transcribed). Data came from immunoSEQ multiplex PCR; TCRdb stores just in-frame clones and leaves some out. Among 200,000 to 250,000 clones listed, about 30% were seen once. Sequences were obtained from central memory CD4+ T cells from blood. The source is a man younger than 40 in good health.

This clone was observed a handful of times. This chain uses TRBV9 with TRBJ2-3; D ambiguous. With 3 bases removed from V and 1 base from J, the gap between germline ends came to 15 bases. The CDR3 totals 16 residues. Germline CDR1 reads SGDLS; CDR2 reads YYNGEE. The CDR3 reads CASSALGGDGTDTQYF. The CDR3 DNA is TGTGCCAGCAGCGCGCTTGGTGGGGATGGCACAGATACGCAGTATTTT.

The chain links TRBV29-1 to TRBJ2-7, with D perhaps TRBD2 (6 bases). Deletions cut 5 bases from V and 0 bases from J, with 14 bases between. The length of the CDR3 is 14 residues. Germline V gene sequence: CDR1 SQVTM, CDR2 ANQGSEA. CDR3 region: CSVSRRESSYEQYF. CDR3 bases: TGCAGCGTTTCTAGGAGGGAGAGCTCCTACGAGCAGTACTTC.

This clone was counted only a few times. The chain links TRBV7-9 to TRBJ2-3; D might be TRBD1 or TRBD2, each matching 7 bases. V shed 7 bases and J shed 5 bases, with 25 bases lying between them. The CDR3 loop spans 17 amino acids. Germline lookup yields CDR1 SEHNR and CDR2 FQNEAQ (reference sequence). The DNA of the CDR3 is TGTGCCAGCACCCCTCGAATAAGGGAGGGGGCTAGAGATACGCAGTATTTT. Its translation: CASTPRIREGARDTQYF.

The chain has TRBV11-2 and TRBJ2-1; D call uncertain. Germline assignment: CDR1 SGHAT and CDR2 FQNNGV. The V end was cut by 1 base, the J end by 7 bases, with 14 bases between. The CDR3 is 15 amino acids. The CDR3 sequence: CASSLGLGFWNEQFF. The CDR3 DNA sequence: TGTGCCAGCAGCTTAGGGCTGGGATTTTGGAATGAGCAGTTCTTC. Full variable domain (remainder filled in from reference TRBV11-2 and TRBJ2-1): EAGVAQSPRYKIIEKRQSVAFWCNPISGHATLYWYQQILGQGPKLLIQFQNNGVVDDSQLPKDRFSAERLKGVDSTLKIQPAKLEDSAVYLCASSLGLGFWNEQFFGPGTRLTVL.

The chain uses TRBV20-1 and TRBJ2-1; 11 positions agree with TRBD2. Germline lookup yields CDR1 DFQATT and CDR2 SNEGSKA (reference sequence). The V segment lost 4 bases and the J segment 15 bases; nucleotides outside the gene matches: 5. The CDR3 totals 11 residues. The CDR3 nucleotides are TGCAGTGCTATCACTAGCGGGAGACGGTTCTTC. Amino acids: CSAITSGRRFF.

The chain combines TRBV5-6 with TRBJ1-2; D unclear. The CDR3 is made up of 13 amino acids. Germline-derived CDR1 and CDR2 are SGHDT and YYEEEE. V lost 4 bases, J lost 4 bases, and 11 bases lay in between. Here the CDR3 reads CASSPDKGYGYTF. CDR3 DNA: TGTGCCAGCAGCCCCGACAAAGGCTATGGCTACACCTTC.

This clone was seen at least ten times. V and J are TRBV18 and TRBJ2-1, with 7 bases lining up with TRBD2. The CDR3 covers 15 residues. The germline gives CDR1 KGHSH, CDR2 LQKENI. Trimming at V came to 3 bases and at J to 5 bases, leaving 7 bases not matched to a gene. Here the CDR3 DNA reads TGTGCCAGCTCACCGCCGGGACTACCTAACAATGAGCAGTTCTTC. This codes for CASSPPGLPNNEQFF.

The V call is TRBV7-2, the J call TRBJ2-7; D is possibly TRBD2 (6 bases). V gave up 1 base and J gave up 5 bases, with 12 bases separating them. The CDR3 sequence is 14 residues long. The germline V gene encodes CDR1 SGHTA and CDR2 FQGNSA. In DNA form, the CDR3 reads TGTGCCAGCAGCTTAGGCAACGGGAGACACGAGCAGTACTTC. Its translation: CASSLGNGRHEQYF.

DNA for the CDR3: TGTGCCAGCAGCTTCGATCGCGGGGAGCTGTTTTTT. Its translation is CASSFDRGELFF. This chain uses TRBV7-9 with TRBJ2-2; D is unclear. Trimming left V 3 bases short and J 7 bases short, with 6 bases between. This CDR3 comprises 12 residues. The germline gives CDR1 SEHNR, CDR2 FQNEAQ (reference sequence).

This clone was detected a few times. This chain connects TRBV30 to TRBJ2-7; D gene unclear. Trimming shortened V by 2 bases and J by 3 bases, and 11 bases separated the two germline ends. This CDR3 comprises 13 residues. CDR1 is GTSNPN, CDR2 SVGIG, per germline (reference sequence). The CDR3, as DNA: TGTGCCTGGAGTAAAGAGCTTGGCTACGAGCAGTACTTC. It translates to CAWSKELGYEQYF.

This clone occurred many times. This chain links TRBV28 with TRBJ2-7; the D gene is possibly TRBD1 (6 bases). Germline V gives CDR1 MDHEN, CDR2 SYDVKM. Deletions cut 6 bases from V and 3 bases from J, with 15 bases between. The CDR3 spans 14 residues. In DNA, the CDR3 is TGTGCCAGCAGCCCGAAGATGGACAGCTACGAGCAGTACTTC. This gives the protein CASSPKMDSYEQYF. Looking up the rest from reference TRBV28 and TRBJ2-7 gives the full variable domain: DVKVTQSSRYLVKRTGEKVFLECVQDMDHENMFWYRQDPGLGLRLIYFSYDVKMKEKGDIPEGYSVSREKKERFSLILESASTNQTSMYLCASSPKMDSYEQYFGPGTRLTVT.

Turning to this clone: A much larger clone differs from this one at a single base, so this may be a read error. The rearrangement uses TRBV5-1 and TRBJ2-7, with 7 bases identical to TRBD1. The J segment lost 5 bases and the V segment lost 7 bases, leaving 6 bases of the junction unmatched. The CDR3 spans 12 residues. Germline values: CDR1 SGHRS, CDR2 YFSETQ. The CDR3 reads CASGTGADEQYF. The CDR3 nucleotides read TGCGCCAGCGGAACAGGGGCGGACGAGCAGTACTTC.

This clone was recorded a few times. This chain joins TRBV29-1 and TRBJ2-5; TRBD1 is a possible D gene (6 bases). This CDR3 has 12 residues. V lost 6 bases and J 3 bases, leaving 11 bases between the germline ends. CDR1 is SQVTM and CDR2 is ANQGSEA in the germline V gene. The CDR3 DNA is TGCAGCGTCATACAGGGTAAAGAGACCCAGTACTTC. Protein: CSVIQGKETQYF.

The chain recombines TRBV30 with TRBJ1-6, with a tentative D call TRBD1 (5 bases). The ends were cut back, 4 bases at V and 9 bases at J, with 19 bases in the middle. CDR1 is GTSNPN, CDR2 SVGIG, per germline (reference sequence). CDR3 length: 15 amino acids. The CDR3 DNA reads as TGTGCCTGGAATGTCGGGGGAACACCTAGTTCACCCCTCCACTTT. Amino acid sequence: CAWNVGGTPSSPLHF.

This clone came up a few times. The chain is built from TRBV28 and TRBJ1-5, with 7 bases fitting TRBD1. The CDR3 length is 13 residues. V lost 7 bases to trimming and J lost 5 bases; unmatched junction nucleotides: 5. In germline, CDR1 is MDHEN, CDR2 SYDVKM. CDR3 residues: CASTGGRHQPQHF. The CDR3 DNA is TGTGCCAGCACAGGGGGGAGACATCAGCCCCAGCATTTT.

This chain connects TRBV7-2 to TRBJ2-7; tentative D call: TRBD2 (5 bases). Germline values: CDR1 SGHTA, CDR2 FQGNSA. CDR3 length: 13 amino acids. V was trimmed by 1 base and J by 7 bases, leaving 11 bases between them. CDR3 bases: TGTGCCAGCAGCTTAGAGGTAGAGGGTGAGCAGTACTTC. Its translation: CASSLEVEGEQYF.

This clone was detected a few times. The V gene is TRBV10-3, the J gene TRBJ2-2; a weak D match, TRBD2 (5 bases). The CDR3 has 14 amino acids. Trimming removed 11 bases at V and 2 bases at J, with 15 bases between. Germline loops: CDR1 ENHRY, CDR2 SYGVKD. CDR3 nucleotides: TGTGCCGCCGCTCCCGGACTTAACACCGGGGAGCTGTTTTTT. Translating it yields CAAAPGLNTGELFF.

This clone appeared many times. J is TRBJ2-4 and V is TRBV5-6; D is uncertain. The CDR3 has 15 residues. The germline V gene encodes CDR1 SGHDT and CDR2 YYEEEE. V lost 1 base, J lost 0 bases, and 8 bases lay in between. CDR3 residues: CASSLQAGAKNIQYF. DNA of the CDR3: TGTGCCAGCAGCTTGCAGGCAGGAGCCAAAAACATTCAGTACTTC. Complete variable domain (other parts from reference TRBV5-6 and TRBJ2-4): DAGVTQSPTHLIKTRGQQVTLRCSPKSGHDTVSWYQQALGQGPQFIFQYYEEEERQRGNFPDRFSGHQFPNYSSELNVNALLLGDSALYLCASSLQAGAKNIQYFGAGTRLSVL.

The gene calls are TRBV18 and TRBJ2-5; D remains ambiguous. V was cut by 4 bases and J by 0 bases, with 12 bases left in between. CDR1 and CDR2 from the germline V gene are KGHSH and LQKENI. CDR3 size: 15 residues. The DNA of the CDR3 is TGTGCCAGCTCACTATTGTCCGGGCACCAAGAGACCCAGTACTTC. This encodes CASSLLSGHQETQYF.

The chain links TRBV7-2 to TRBJ1-4; D remains ambiguous. With 1 base removed from V and 3 bases from J, the gap between germline ends came to 9 bases. The CDR3 is 15 residues long. CDR1 SGHTA and CDR2 FQGNSA come from the germline V gene. Written as DNA, the CDR3 is TGTGCCAGCAGCTTAGGATCCACAGCTAATGAAAAACTGTTTTTT. It specifies CASSLGSTANEKLFF. Full variable domain (rest looked up from reference TRBV7-2 and TRBJ1-4): GAGVSQSPSNKVTEKGKDVELRCDPISGHTALYWYRQSLGQGLEFLIYFQGNSAPDKSGLPSDRFSAERTGGSVSTLTIQRTQQEDSAVYLCASSLGSTANEKLFFGSGTQLSVL.

The chain links TRBV5-1 to TRBJ2-1; the D is unclear. The CDR3 is made up of 12 amino acids. The germline V gene encodes CDR1 SGHRS and CDR2 YFSETQ. Deletions cut 0 bases from V and 7 bases from J, with 5 bases between. This chain's CDR3 is CASSLGWNEQFF. The CDR3 nucleotides are TGCGCCAGCAGCTTGGGCTGGAATGAGCAGTTCTTC.

This clone occurred a few times. The chain combines TRBV30 with TRBJ2-7; D is possibly TRBD1 (6 bases). The CDR3 length is 12 residues. Germline V gene data show CDR1 as GTSNPN and CDR2 as SVGIG (reference sequence). The V and J ends lost 5 bases and 5 bases respectively, with 13 bases between them. DNA for the CDR3: TGTGCCTGGGCCGGACAGTTCCACGAGCAGTACTTC. Its protein is CAWAGQFHEQYF.

This chain links TRBV7-9 with TRBJ2-7; D is undetermined. The CDR3 spans 12 residues. Trimming took off 5 bases at V and 5 bases at J, with 10 bases between the two ends. From germline, CDR1 is SEHNR and CDR2 FQNEAQ (reference sequence). This CDR3 is CASSRMGNEQYF. The DNA for the CDR3 is TGTGCCAGCAGCCGAATGGGGAACGAGCAGTACTTC.

The CDR3 DNA reads TGTGCCATCGGACAGGGGGCTCTCTATGAGCAGTTCTTC. Protein: CAIGQGALYEQFF. The J gene is TRBJ2-1, the V gene TRBV28, with 11 bases matching TRBD1. CDR1 is MDHEN, CDR2 SYDVKM, per germline. V was clipped by 10 bases and J by 8 bases; unmatched bases: 7. The CDR3 extends over 13 amino acids.

V gene TRBV18 combines with J gene TRBJ2-1; 8 bases map to TRBD2. V lost 2 bases, J lost 4 bases, and 4 bases stayed unmatched. Germline loops: CDR1 KGHSH, CDR2 LQKENI. CDR3 length: 15 residues. The CDR3 DNA is TGTGCCAGCTCACCAACTAGCGGATTATACAATGAGCAGTTCTTC. Translating it yields CASSPTSGLYNEQFF.

V and J are TRBV15 and TRBJ2-5; D gene ambiguous. From germline, CDR1 is LNHNV and CDR2 YYDKDF (reference sequence). The CDR3 sequence is 14 residues long. V dropped 1 base and J dropped 0 bases, with 6 bases sitting between them. The CDR3 here is CATSRVGNQETQYF. Here the CDR3 DNA reads TGTGCCACCAGCAGAGTTGGGAACCAAGAGACCCAGTACTTC.

This clone was seen a handful of times. V and J are TRBV2 and TRBJ2-1, with TRBD1 matching over 7 bases. The CDR3 contains 15 residues. J was trimmed by 1 base and V by 6 bases; bases with no gene match: 6. Germline V gene data show CDR1 as SNHLY and CDR2 as FYNNEI. The CDR3 DNA sequence: TGTGCCAGCAGGCCCCACAGGGGATCCTACAATGAGCAGTTCTTC. Translated, it gives CASRPHRGSYNEQFF.

At least ten counts were recorded for this clone. The chain carries TRBV18 and TRBJ2-1, with D hard to call. The V gene's germline CDR1 is KGHSH and CDR2 LQKENI. Trimming pared 0 bases from V and 5 bases from J, leaving 11 bases between. The CDR3 contains 15 residues. CDR3 protein: CASSPPATPNNEQFF. CDR3 DNA sequence: TGTGCCAGCTCACCACCAGCGACTCCTAACAATGAGCAGTTCTTC.

The gene calls are TRBV6-5 and TRBJ2-5; 8 bases fit TRBD1. In germline, CDR1 is MNHEY, CDR2 SVGAGI. V shed 0 bases, J shed 3 bases, and the junction held 3 bases outside the gene matches. The CDR3 is 15 residues long. The CDR3 nucleotides are TGTGCCAGCAGTTACTCGATGGACAGGGAAGAGACCCAGTACTTC. Protein product: CASSYSMDREETQYF.